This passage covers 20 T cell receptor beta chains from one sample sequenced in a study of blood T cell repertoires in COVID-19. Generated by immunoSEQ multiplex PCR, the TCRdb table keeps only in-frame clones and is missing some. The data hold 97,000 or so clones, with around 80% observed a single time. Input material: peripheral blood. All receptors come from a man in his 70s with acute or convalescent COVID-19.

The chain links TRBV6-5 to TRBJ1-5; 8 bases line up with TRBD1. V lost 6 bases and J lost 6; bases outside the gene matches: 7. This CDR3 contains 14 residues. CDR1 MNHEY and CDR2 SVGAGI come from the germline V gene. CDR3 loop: CASRPDRGGQPQHF. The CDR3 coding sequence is TGTGCCAGCAGACCCGACAGGGGCGGTCAGCCCCAGCATTTT.

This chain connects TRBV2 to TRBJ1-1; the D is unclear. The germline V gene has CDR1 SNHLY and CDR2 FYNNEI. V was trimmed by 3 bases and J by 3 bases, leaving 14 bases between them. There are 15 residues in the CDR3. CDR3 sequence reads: CASSEVLGVDTEAFF. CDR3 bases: TGTGCCAGCAGTGAGGTACTGGGCGTTGACACTGAAGCTTTCTTT.

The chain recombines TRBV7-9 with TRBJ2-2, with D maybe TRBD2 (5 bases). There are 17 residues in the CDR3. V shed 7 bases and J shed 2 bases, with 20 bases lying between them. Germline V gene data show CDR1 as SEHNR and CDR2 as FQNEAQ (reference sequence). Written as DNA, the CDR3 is TGTGCCAGCATCGTCGTCTGGGGAGCCCATAACACCGGGGAGCTGTTTTTT. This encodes CASIVVWGAHNTGELFF.

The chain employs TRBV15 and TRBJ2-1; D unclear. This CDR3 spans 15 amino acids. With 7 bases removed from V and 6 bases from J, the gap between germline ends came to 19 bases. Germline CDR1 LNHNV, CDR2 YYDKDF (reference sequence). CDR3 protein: CATTIEASGVNEQFF. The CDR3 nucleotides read TGTGCCACCACGATAGAGGCCTCTGGAGTCAATGAGCAGTTCTTC.

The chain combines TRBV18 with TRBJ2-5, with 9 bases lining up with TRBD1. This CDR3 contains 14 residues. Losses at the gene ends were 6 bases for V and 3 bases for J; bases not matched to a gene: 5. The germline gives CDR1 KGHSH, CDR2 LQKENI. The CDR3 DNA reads TGTGCCAGCTCTCTCGGACAGGGGAAAGAGACCCAGTACTTC. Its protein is CASSLGQGKETQYF.

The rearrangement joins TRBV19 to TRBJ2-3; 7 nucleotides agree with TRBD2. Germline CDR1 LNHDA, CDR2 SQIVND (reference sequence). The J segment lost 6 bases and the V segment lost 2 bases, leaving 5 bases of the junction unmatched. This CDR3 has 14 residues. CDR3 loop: CASSIWEGPDTQYF. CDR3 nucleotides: TGTGCCAGTAGTATATGGGAGGGTCCCGATACGCAGTATTTT.

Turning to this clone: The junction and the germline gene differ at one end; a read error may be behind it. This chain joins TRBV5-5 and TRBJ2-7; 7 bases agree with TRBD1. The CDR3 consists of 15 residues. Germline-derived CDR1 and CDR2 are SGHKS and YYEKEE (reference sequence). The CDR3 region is CASSLSAGGGYGQYF. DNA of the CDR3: TGTGCCAGCAGCTTGTCTGCAGGGGGTGGCTACGGGCAGTACTTC.

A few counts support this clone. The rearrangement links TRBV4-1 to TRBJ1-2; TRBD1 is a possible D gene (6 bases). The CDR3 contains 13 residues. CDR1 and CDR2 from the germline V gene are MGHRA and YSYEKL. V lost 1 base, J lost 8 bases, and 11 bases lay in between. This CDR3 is CASSQVAGDGYTF. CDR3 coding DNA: TGCGCCAGCAGCCAAGTCGCAGGGGACGGCTACACCTTC.

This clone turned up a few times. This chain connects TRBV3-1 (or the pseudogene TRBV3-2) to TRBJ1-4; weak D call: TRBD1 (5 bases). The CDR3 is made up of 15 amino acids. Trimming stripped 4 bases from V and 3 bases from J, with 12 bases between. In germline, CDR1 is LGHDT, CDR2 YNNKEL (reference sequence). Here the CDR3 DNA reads TGTGCCAGCAGCCCAGATTGGGGGGCTAATGAAAAACTGTTTTTT. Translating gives CASSPDWGANEKLFF.

CDR3 loop: CASSPPASGRAYNEQFF. For the CDR3, the DNA is TGTGCCAGCTCACCACCGGCTAGCGGGAGGGCCTACAATGAGCAGTTCTTC. The chain has TRBV18 and TRBJ2-1, with 12 nucleotides matching TRBD2. CDR1 KGHSH and CDR2 LQKENI come from the germline V gene. V was clipped by 0 bases and J by 2 bases; unmatched bases: 2. The CDR3 runs 17 residues.

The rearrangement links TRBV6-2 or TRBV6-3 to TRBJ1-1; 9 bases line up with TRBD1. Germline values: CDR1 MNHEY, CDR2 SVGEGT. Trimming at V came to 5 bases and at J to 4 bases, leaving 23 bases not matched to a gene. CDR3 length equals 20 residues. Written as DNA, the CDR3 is TGTGCCAGCAGTCTACGTAACTCGTTCCCGGGACAGGGAATAACCACTGAAGCTTTCTTT. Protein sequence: CASSLRNSFPGQGITTEAFF.

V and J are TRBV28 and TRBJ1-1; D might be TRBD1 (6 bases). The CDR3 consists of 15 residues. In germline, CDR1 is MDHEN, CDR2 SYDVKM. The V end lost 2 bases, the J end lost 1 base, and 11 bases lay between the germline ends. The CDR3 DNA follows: TGTGCCAGCAGTTTACGGGGGGCGTGGAACACTGAAGCTTTCTTT. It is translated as CASSLRGAWNTEAFF.

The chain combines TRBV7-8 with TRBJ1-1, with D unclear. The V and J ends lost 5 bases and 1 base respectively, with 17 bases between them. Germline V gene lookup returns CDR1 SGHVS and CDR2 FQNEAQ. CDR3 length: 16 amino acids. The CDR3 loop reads CASSLPAGRQNTEAFF. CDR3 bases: TGTGCCAGCAGCCTGCCCGCCGGGAGACAGAACACTGAAGCTTTCTTT.

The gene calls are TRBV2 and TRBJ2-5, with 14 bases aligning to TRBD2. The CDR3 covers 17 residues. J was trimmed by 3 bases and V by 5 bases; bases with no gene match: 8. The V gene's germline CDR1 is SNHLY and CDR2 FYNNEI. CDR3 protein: CASSPGTSGSWEETQYF. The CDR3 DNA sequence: TGTGCCAGCAGTCCCGGGACTAGCGGGAGCTGGGAAGAGACCCAGTACTTC.

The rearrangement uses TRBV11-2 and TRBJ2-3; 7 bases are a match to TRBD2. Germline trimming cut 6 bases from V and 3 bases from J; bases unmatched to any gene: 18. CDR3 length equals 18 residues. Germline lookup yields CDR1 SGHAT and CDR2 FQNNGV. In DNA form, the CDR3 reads TGTGCCAGCAGAAGAACTCGAGGGGCTAGCGGCCATACAGATACGCAGTATTTT. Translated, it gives CASRRTRGASGHTDTQYF. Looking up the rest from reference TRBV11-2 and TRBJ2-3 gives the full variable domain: EAGVAQSPRYKIIEKRQSVAFWCNPISGHATLYWYQQILGQGPKLLIQFQNNGVVDDSQLPKDRFSAERLKGVDSTLKIQPAKLEDSAVYLCASRRTRGASGHTDTQYFGPGTRLTVL.

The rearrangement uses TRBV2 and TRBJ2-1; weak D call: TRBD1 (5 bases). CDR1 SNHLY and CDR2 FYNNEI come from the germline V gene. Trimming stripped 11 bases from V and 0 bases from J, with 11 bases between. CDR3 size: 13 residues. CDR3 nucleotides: TGTGCCTCAGGGCAGTCCTCCTACAATGAGCAGTTCTTC. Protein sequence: CASGQSSYNEQFF. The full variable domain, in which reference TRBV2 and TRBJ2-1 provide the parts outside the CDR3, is EPEVTQTPSHQVTQMGQEVILRCVPISNHLYFYWYRQILGQKVEFLVSFYNNEISEKSEIFDDQFSVERPDGSNFTLKIRSTKLEDSAMYFCASGQSSYNEQFFGPGTRLTVL.

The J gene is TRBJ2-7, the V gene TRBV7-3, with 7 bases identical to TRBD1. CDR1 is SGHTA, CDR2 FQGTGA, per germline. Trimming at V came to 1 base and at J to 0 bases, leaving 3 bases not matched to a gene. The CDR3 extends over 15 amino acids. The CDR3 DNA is TGTGCCAGCAGCTTAAGCGGACAGGTCTCCTACGAGCAGTACTTC. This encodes CASSLSGQVSYEQYF.

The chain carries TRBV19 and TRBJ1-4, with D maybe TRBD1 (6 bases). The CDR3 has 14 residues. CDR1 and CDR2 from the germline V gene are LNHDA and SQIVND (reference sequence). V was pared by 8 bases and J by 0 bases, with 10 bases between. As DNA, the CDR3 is TGTGCCAGTGACAGGACGGCAACTAATGAAAAACTGTTTTTT. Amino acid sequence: CASDRTATNEKLFF.

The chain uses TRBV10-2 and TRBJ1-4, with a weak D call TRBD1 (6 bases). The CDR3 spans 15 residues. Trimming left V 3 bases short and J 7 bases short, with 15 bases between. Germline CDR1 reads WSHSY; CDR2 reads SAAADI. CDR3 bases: TGCGCCAGCAGTGAAAACAGGGTGGTTTTTGAAAAACTGTTTTTT. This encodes CASSENRVVFEKLFF.

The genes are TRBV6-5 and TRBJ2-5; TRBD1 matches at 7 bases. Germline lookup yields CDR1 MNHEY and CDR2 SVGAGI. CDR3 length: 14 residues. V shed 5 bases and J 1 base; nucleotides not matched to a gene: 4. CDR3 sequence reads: CASSRGQAQETQYF. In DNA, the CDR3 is TGTGCCAGCAGTCGAGGACAGGCCCAAGAGACCCAGTACTTC.